This entry lists 10 T cell receptor beta chains sequenced from one sample in a study of T cells in Graves' hyperthyroidism and ophthalmopathy (dated by TCRdb to between 2018 and 2021). Library preparation employed multiplex PCR. The reads were generated on an Illumina HiSeq 2000. TCR beta CDR3 regions were amplified from RNA transcripts. The first round of RT-PCR for the TCR CDR3 was performed with the HTBI primer set and the Qiagen OneStep RT-PCR kit. Using fastp trimming at Q25 and MiXCR clonotype assembly, TCRdb reanalyzed the public sequencing data and kept in-frame beta chains. Entries are consolidated by CDR3 protein sequence, retaining the most common genes and DNA. The sample table shows hundreds of thousands of distinct CDR3 sequences, and approximately 15% are seen once. The ten top clones hold around 25% of the sample. The sample was blood. The receptors were sampled from a woman aged 25 to 39 with Graves' hyperthyroidism.

This clonotype was seen at least ten times. The rearrangement joins TRBV12-3 or TRBV12-4 to TRBJ1-1; 9 nucleotides agree with TRBD1. V lost 5 bases and J lost 6; bases outside the gene matches: 7. The CDR3 loop spans 14 amino acids. The CDR3 nucleotides are TGTGCCAGCAGTCATAGAACAGGGGGCCCTGAAGCTTTCTTT. Its protein product is CASSHRTGGPEAFF.

V gene TRBV19 combines with J gene TRBJ1-5; 8 bases align to TRBD1. Trimming took 4 bases from V and 7 from J; bases not matched to a gene: 12. The CDR3 runs to 16 residues. The germline gives CDR1 LNHDA, CDR2 SQIVND (reference sequence). The DNA of the CDR3 is TGTGCCAGTAGTAACGATGGGACAGGTTTTTACCAGCCCCAGCATTTT. Translation gives CASSNDGTGFYQPQHF.

This clonotype was found many times. The V call is TRBV12-3 or TRBV12-4, the J call TRBJ1-2; D is unclear. Trimming stripped 6 bases from V and 8 bases from J, with 16 bases between. The CDR3 extends over 13 amino acids. The CDR3 DNA reads TGTGCCAGCAGCCCCGAATGGACCAGCGGCTACACCTTC. Its protein product is CASSPEWTSGYTF.

The sample holds a few counts of this clonotype. V is TRBV15 and J is TRBJ2-7, with D possibly matching TRBD2 (6 bases). The CDR3 is made up of 19 amino acids. The V gene lost 3 bases and the J gene lost 3 bases, with 27 bases spanning the gap. Germline V gene sequence: CDR1 LNHNV, CDR2 YYDKDF (reference sequence). This CDR3 is CATSSPPLGRQGDHYEQYF. The CDR3 DNA is TGTGCCACCAGCAGTCCCCCCTTAGGGAGGCAAGGAGACCACTACGAGCAGTACTTC. Supplemented by reference TRBV15 and TRBJ2-7, the full variable domain reads DAMVIQNPRYQVTQFGKPVTLSCSQTLNHNVMYWYQQKSSQAPKLLFHYYDKDFNNEADTPDNFQSRRPNTSFCFLDIRSPGLGDTAMYLCATSSPPLGRQGDHYEQYFGPGTRLTVT.

The gene calls are TRBV2 and TRBJ1-5; D not certain. CDR1 SNHLY and CDR2 FYNNEI come from the germline V gene. The CDR3 has 14 amino acids. Trimming cost V 4 bases and J 3 bases, with 10 bases left between them. The CDR3 bases are TGTGCCAGCAGTGGGGGTAGCGTCAATCAGCCCCAGCATTTT. Amino acid sequence: CASSGGSVNQPQHF.

This clonotype was seen repeatedly, ten times or more. The genes are TRBV11-2 and TRBJ2-2; 9 positions match TRBD1. The germline gives CDR1 SGHAT, CDR2 FQNNGV. V lost 5 bases and J lost 5; bases outside the gene matches: 9. The CDR3 is made up of 16 amino acids. The DNA of the CDR3 is TGTGCCAGCAGCACAGAGGGACAGGGTGGAACCGGGGAGCTGTTTTTT. This encodes CASSTEGQGGTGELFF.

This clonotype has at least ten counts. V usage is TRBV5-5 and J usage is TRBJ2-2; 9 bases align to TRBD2. Germline assignment: CDR1 SGHKS and CDR2 YYEKEE (reference sequence). With V trimmed by 0 bases and J by 9 bases, 12 bases remained unmatched. This CDR3 comprises 17 residues. The CDR3 protein is CASSLELAGGPKRELFF. The CDR3 DNA reads as TGTGCCAGCAGCTTGGAGTTGGCGGGAGGGCCTAAGCGGGAGCTGTTTTTT.

This chain joins TRBV19 and TRBJ2-3, with D perhaps matching TRBD2 (5 bases). This CDR3 is 16 amino acids long. Germline V gene sequence: CDR1 LNHDA, CDR2 SQIVND (reference sequence). V was cut by 6 bases and J by 2 bases, with 18 bases left in between. The CDR3 spells CASRLIAGHNTDTQYF. Here the CDR3 DNA reads TGTGCCAGTAGGTTAATCGCGGGTCACAACACAGATACGCAGTATTTT.

The rearrangement uses TRBV5-6 and TRBJ2-4; no firm D call. The V end was cut by 1 base, the J end by 7 bases, with 18 bases between. From germline, CDR1 is SGHDT and CDR2 YYEEEE. CDR3 length equals 16 residues. CDR3 nucleotide sequence: TGTGCCAGCAGCTTGAAAGGGATTGAAGGTTGGAACATTCAGTACTTC. This gives the protein CASSLKGIEGWNIQYF. The full variable domain, rest sourced from reference TRBV5-6 and TRBJ2-4, is DAGVTQSPTHLIKTRGQQVTLRCSPKSGHDTVSWYQQALGQGPQFIFQYYEEEERQRGNFPDRFSGHQFPNYSSELNVNALLLGDSALYLCASSLKGIEGWNIQYFGAGTRLSVL.

This clonotype was seen many times. This chain connects TRBV28 to TRBJ1-5; 8 nucleotides match TRBD1. CDR3 size: 12 residues. Trimming took 8 bases from V and 4 from J; bases not matched to a gene: 1. Germline V gene sequence: CDR1 MDHEN, CDR2 SYDVKM. The CDR3 nucleotides are TGTGCCAGCGGGGACAGGAATCAGCCCCAGCATTTT. Translated: CASGDRNQPQHF.